This T cell receptor (beta chain) emerged from a study of vaccination and CD4 T cells after COVID-19. General study results and limits: A nonsignificant median increase from roughly 21 to 40 SARS-CoV-2-reactive clonotypes was observed.

The V end lost 6 bases, the J end lost 1 base, and 9 bases lay between the germline ends. The CDR3 loop spans 14 amino acids. Per germline, CDR1 SNHLY and CDR2 FYNNEI. TCRdb passed the PCR reads through MiXCR, listing each CDR3 protein once. The table has about 18,000 distinct CDR3 sequences, about 62% seen once. In regard to this clonotype: No antigen is known for it.

The sequence came from a human donor who had recovered from COVID-19. The chain links TRBV2 to TRBJ2-2, with D perhaps TRBD1 (5 bases). Sequencing used CD4+ T cells from blood, obtained before SARS-CoV-2 vaccination. CDR3 nucleotide sequence: TGTGCCAGCAGGCGACAGCAGAACACCGGGGAGCTGTTTTTT. It yields the protein CASRRQQNTGELFF.